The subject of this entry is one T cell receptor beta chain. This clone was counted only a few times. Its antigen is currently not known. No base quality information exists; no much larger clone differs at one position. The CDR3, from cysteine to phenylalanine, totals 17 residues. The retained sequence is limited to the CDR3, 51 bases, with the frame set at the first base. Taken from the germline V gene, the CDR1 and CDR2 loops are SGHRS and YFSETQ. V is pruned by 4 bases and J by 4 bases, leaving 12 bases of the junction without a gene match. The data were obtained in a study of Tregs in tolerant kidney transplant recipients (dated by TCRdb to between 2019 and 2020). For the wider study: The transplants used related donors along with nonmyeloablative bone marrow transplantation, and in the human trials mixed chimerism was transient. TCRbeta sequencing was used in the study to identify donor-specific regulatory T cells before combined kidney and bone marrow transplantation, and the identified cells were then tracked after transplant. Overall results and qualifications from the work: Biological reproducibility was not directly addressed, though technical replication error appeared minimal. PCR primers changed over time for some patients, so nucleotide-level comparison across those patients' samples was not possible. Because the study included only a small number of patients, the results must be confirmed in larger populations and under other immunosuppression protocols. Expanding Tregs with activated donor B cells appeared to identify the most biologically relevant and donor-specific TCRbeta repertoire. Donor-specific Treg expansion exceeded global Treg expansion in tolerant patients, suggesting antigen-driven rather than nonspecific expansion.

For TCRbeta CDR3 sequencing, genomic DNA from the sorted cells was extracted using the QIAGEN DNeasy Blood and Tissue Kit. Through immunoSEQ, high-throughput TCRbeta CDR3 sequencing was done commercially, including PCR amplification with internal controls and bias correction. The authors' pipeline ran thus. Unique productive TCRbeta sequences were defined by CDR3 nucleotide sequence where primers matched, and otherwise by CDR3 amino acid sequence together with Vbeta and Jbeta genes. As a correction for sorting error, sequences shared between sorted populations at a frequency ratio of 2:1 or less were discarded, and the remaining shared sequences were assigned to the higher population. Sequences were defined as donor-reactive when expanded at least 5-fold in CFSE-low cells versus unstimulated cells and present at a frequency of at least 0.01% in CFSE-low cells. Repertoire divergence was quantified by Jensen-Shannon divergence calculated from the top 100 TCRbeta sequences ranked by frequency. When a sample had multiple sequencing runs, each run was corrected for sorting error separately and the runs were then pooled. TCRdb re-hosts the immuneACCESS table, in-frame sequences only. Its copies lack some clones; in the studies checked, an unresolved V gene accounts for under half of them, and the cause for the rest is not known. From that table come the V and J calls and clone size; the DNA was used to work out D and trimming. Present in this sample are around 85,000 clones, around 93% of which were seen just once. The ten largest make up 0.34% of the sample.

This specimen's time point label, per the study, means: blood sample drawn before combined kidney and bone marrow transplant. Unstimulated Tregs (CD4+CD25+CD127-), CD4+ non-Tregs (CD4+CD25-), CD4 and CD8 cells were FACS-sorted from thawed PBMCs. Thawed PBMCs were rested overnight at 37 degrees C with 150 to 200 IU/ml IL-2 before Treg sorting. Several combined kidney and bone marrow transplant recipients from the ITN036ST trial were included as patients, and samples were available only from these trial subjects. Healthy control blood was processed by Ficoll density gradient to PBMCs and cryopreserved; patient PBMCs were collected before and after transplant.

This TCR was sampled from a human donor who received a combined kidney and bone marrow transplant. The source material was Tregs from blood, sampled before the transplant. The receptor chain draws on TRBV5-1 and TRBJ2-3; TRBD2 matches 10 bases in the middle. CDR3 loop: CASSPSPSGSVADTQYF. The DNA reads TGCGCCAGCAGCCCATCCCCTAGCGGGAGTGTGGCAGATACGCAGTATTTT. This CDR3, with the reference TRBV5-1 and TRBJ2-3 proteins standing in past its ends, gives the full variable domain KAGVTQTPRYLIKTRGQQVTLSCSPISGHRSVSWYQQTPGQGLQFLFEYFSETQRNKGNFPGRFSGRQFSNSRSEMNVSTLELGDSALYLCASSPSPSGSVADTQYFGPGTRLTVL.